This T cell receptor (beta chain) was observed in a study of beta chain features in type 1 diabetes. A word on this clone: Its target is unknown.

Germline CDR1 reads KGHSH; CDR2 reads LQKENI. The CDR3 has 14 residues. V was clipped by 4 bases and J by 5 bases, with 12 bases between them. Every bit of the isolated RNA underwent reverse transcription, so sequencing read expressed TCRB transcripts. This table comes from immunoSEQ multiplex PCR, and its TCRdb copy is limited to in-frame clones, with some not included. The profile shows a few hundred thousand clones, 16% of them singletons. Overall study findings and caveats: Among all four CD4+ subsets, Type 1 diabetes patients had TCRB CDR3s that were moderately but significantly shorter.

The rearrangement links TRBV18 to TRBJ2-1, with TRBD1 as a possible D gene (6 bases). The sequenced material came from naive CD4+ T cells from blood. The sequence was obtained from a man aged 25 to 40 with type 1 diabetes. The CDR3 loop reads CASSLRQADNEQFF. DNA of the CDR3: TGTGCCAGCTCACTTCGACAGGCAGACAATGAGCAGTTCTTC.